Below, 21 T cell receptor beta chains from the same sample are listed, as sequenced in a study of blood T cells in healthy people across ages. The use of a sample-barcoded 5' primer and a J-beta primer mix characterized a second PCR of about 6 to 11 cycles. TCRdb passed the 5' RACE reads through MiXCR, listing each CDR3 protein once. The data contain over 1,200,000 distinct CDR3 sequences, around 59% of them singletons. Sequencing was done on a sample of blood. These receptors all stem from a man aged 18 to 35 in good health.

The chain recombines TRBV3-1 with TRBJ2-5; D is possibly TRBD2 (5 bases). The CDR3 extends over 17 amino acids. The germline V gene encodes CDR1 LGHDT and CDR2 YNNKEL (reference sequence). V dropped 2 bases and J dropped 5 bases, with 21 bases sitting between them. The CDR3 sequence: CASSQPPTWERGETQYF. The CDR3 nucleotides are TGTGCCAGCAGCCAACCCCCGACGTGGGAGCGAGGGGAGACCCAGTACTTC.

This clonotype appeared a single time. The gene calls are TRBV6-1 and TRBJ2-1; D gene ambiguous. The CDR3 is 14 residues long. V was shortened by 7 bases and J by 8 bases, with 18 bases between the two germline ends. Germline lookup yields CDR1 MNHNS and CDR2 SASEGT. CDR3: CASTRRGLGDEQFF. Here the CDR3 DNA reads TGTGCCAGCACCCGAAGAGGTTTGGGCGATGAGCAGTTCTTC.

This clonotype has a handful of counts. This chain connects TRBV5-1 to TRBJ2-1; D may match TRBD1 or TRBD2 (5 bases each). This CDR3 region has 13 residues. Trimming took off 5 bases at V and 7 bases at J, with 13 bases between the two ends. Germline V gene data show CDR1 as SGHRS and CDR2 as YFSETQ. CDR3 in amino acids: CASRGDPYNEQFF. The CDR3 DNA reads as TGCGCCAGCAGGGGGGACCCATATAATGAGCAGTTCTTC.

In nucleotides, the CDR3 is TGTGCCAGCAGCTTAGGGCGACTAGCGTCAGATCTCTACGAGCAGTACTTC. This encodes CASSLGRLASDLYEQYF. The chain combines TRBV7-2 with TRBJ2-7, with TRBD2 matching 8 bases. The CDR3 runs 17 residues. V was pared by 1 base and J by 3 bases, with 11 bases of the junction left unmatched. CDR1 is SGHTA, CDR2 FQGNSA, per germline.

Here the CDR3 DNA reads TGTGCCAGCAGCTTAGGGTTTAGTGCTCCCACCTACGAGCAGTACTTC. Amino acid sequence: CASSLGFSAPTYEQYF. The chain uses TRBV7-6 and TRBJ2-7; unclear D gene. The CDR3 is made up of 16 amino acids. Looked up from germline, CDR1 is SGHVS and CDR2 is FNYEAQ. The V gene lost 1 base and the J gene lost 2 bases, with 15 bases spanning the gap.

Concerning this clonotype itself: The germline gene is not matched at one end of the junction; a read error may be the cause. CDR3 region: CVTSRAGTGVYEQYF. CDR3 nucleotides: TGTGTCACCAGCAGAGCGGGGACAGGGGTCTACGAGCAGTACTTC. The rearrangement uses TRBV15 and TRBJ2-7, with TRBD1 identical over 10 bases. This CDR3 region has 15 residues. Germline V CDR1 and CDR2: LNHNV, YYDKDF (reference sequence). Full variable domain (outside the CDR3, taken from reference TRBV15 and TRBJ2-7): DAMVIQNPRYQVTQFGKPVTLSCSQTLNHNVMYWYQQKSSQAPKLLFHYYDKDFNNEADTPDNFQSRRPNTSFCFLDIRSPGLGDTAMYLCVTSRAGTGVYEQYFGPGTRLTVT.

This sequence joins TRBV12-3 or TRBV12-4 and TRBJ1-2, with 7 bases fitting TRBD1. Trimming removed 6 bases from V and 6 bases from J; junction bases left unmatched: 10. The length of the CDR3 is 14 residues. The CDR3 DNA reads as TGTGCCAGCAGCCAAGACAGGGAAGTCGATGGCTACACCTTC. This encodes CASSQDREVDGYTF.

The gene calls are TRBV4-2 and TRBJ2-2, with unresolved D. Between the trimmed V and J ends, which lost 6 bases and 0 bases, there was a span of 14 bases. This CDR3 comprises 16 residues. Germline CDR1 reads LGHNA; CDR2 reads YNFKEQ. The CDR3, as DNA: TGTGCCAGCAGTCCGGGTAGCATCGCGAACACCGGGGAGCTGTTTTTT. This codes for CASSPGSIANTGELFF.

The CDR3 reads CASSSRDRVANQYF. The CDR3 DNA reads TGTGCCAGCAGTTCTAGGGACCGCGTCGCTAACCAGTACTTC. The V gene is TRBV12-3 or TRBV12-4, the J gene TRBJ2-7; D may correspond to TRBD1 or TRBD2 (5 bases each). The ends were cut back, 4 bases at V and 10 bases at J, with 20 bases in the middle. This CDR3 has 14 amino acids.

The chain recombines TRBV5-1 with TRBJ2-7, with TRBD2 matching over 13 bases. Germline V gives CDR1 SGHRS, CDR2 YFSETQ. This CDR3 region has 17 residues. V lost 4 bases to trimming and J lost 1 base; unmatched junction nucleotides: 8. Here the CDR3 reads CASSRTRLAGGSYEQYF. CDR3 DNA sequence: TGCGCCAGCAGCCGTACTAGACTAGCGGGAGGATCCTACGAGCAGTACTTC.

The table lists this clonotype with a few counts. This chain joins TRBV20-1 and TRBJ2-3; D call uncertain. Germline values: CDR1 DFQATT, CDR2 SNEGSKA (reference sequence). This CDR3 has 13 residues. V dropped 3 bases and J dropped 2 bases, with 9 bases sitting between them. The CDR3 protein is CSASGAPTDTQYF. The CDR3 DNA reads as TGCAGTGCTAGCGGAGCCCCCACAGATACGCAGTATTTT.

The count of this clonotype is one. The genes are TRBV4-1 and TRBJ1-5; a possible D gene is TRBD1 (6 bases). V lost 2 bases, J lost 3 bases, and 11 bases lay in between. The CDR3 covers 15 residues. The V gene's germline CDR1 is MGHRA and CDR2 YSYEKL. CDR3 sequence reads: CASSQTDSLNQPQHF. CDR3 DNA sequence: TGCGCCAGCAGCCAAACGGACAGCCTCAATCAGCCCCAGCATTTT.

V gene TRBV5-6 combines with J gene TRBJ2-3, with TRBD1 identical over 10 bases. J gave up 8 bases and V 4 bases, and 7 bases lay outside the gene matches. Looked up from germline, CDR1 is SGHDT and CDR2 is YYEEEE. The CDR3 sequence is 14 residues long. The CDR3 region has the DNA TGTGCCAGCAGCCCCGGACAGGGGGAGGCTACGCAGTATTTT. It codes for CASSPGQGEATQYF.

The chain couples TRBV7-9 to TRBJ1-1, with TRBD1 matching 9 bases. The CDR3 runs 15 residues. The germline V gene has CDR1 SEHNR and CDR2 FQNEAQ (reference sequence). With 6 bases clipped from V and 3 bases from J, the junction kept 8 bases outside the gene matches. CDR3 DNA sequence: TGTGCCAGCAGACAAATCGGGACAGGGTACACTGAAGCTTTCTTT. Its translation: CASRQIGTGYTEAFF. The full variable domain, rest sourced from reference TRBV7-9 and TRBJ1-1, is DTGVSQNPRHKITKRGQNVTFRCDPISEHNRLYWYRQTLGQGPEFLTYFQNEAQLEKSRLLSDRFSAERPKGSFSTLEIQRTEQGDSAMYLCASRQIGTGYTEAFFGQGTRLTVV.

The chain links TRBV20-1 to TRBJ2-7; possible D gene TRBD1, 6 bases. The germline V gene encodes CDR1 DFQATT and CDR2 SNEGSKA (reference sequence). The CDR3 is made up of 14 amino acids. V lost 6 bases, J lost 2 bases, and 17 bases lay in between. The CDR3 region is CSAVDSGTTYEQYF. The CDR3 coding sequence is TGCAGTGCGGTCGACTCCGGGACAACCTACGAGCAGTACTTC.

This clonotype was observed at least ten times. CDR3 sequence (DNA): TGTGCCAGCATGGGAGCGGGAGGGTGGAACGAGCAGTACTTC. Translation gives CASMGAGGWNEQYF. V usage is TRBV6-5 and J usage is TRBJ2-7; TRBD2 matches at 10 bases. The CDR3 loop spans 14 amino acids. Per germline, CDR1 MNHEY and CDR2 SVGAGI. With V trimmed by 7 bases and J by 5 bases, 8 bases remained unmatched.

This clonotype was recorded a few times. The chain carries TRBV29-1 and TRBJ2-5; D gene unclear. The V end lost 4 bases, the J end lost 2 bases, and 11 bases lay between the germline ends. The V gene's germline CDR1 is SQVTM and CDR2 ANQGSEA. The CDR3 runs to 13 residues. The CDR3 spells CSVGPRTQETQYF. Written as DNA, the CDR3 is TGCAGCGTTGGTCCTAGGACGCAAGAGACCCAGTACTTC.

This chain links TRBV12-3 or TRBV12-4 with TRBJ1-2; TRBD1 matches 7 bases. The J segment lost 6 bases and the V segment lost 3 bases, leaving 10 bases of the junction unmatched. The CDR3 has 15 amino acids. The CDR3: CASSFGRAGGDGYTF. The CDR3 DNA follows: TGTGCCAGCAGTTTTGGGAGGGCAGGGGGTGATGGCTACACCTTC.

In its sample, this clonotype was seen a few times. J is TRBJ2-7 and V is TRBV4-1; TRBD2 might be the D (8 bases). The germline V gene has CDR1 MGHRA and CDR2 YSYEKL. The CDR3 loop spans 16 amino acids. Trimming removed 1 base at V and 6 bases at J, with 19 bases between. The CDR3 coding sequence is TGCGCCAGCAGCCAAGCACAGGGGACTAGACTTGCCGAGCAGTACTTC. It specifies CASSQAQGTRLAEQYF.

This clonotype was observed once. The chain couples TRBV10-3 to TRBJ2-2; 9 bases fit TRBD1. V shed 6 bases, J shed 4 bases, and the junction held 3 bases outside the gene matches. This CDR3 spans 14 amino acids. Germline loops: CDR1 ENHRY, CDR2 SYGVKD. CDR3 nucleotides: TGTGCCATCAGGGACAGGGGAGCCACCGGGGAGCTGTTTTTT. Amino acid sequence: CAIRDRGATGELFF.

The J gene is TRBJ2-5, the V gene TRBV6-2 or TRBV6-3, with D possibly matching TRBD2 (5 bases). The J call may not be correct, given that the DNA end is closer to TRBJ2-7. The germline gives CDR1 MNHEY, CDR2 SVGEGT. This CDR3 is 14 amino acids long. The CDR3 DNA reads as TGTGCCAGCACCGGGGTGAAAAGCTCCTACGAGCAGTACTTC. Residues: CASTGVKSSYEQYF.